The 32 T cell receptor beta chains in this list originate from one sample, sequenced in a study of response to subunit inactivated influenza vaccine. TCRdb re-derived calls from the RT-PCR reads in MiXCR, one entry per CDR3 protein. In the table there are about 780,000 distinct CDR3 sequences, about 18% of which are singletons. Sequences were derived from PBMCs from blood, sampled 4 to 6 days after vaccination. Every receptor here comes from a man aged 50 to 60 who received an inactivated influenza vaccine.

There are a few counts of this clonotype. The chain carries TRBV4-3 and TRBJ2-1; 10 bases match TRBD2. Germline V gives CDR1 LGHNA, CDR2 YSLEER. The CDR3 consists of 15 residues. V lost 3 bases and J lost 5; bases outside the gene matches: 4. The CDR3 nucleotides read TGCGCCAGCAGCCACGGGACTAGCGTGAACAATGAGCAGTTCTTC. This sequence encodes CASSHGTSVNNEQFF.

Ten or more counts support this clonotype. The chain combines TRBV4-1 with TRBJ1-4; TRBD1 agrees at 8 bases. The V gene's germline CDR1 is MGHRA and CDR2 YSYEKL. Trimming at V came to 0 bases and at J to 8 bases, leaving 5 bases not matched to a gene. The CDR3 extends over 15 amino acids. Here the CDR3 DNA reads TGCGCCAGCAGCCAAGAGGCTAGGACAGGGGAAAAACTGTTTTTT. This sequence encodes CASSQEARTGEKLFF.

The chain has TRBV4-3 and TRBJ1-2, with D possibly being TRBD1 (6 bases). CDR1 and CDR2 (germline): LGHNA, YSLEER. The V end was cut by 6 bases, the J end by 4 bases, with 12 bases between. The CDR3 extends over 13 amino acids. As DNA, the CDR3 is TGCGCCAGCAGGACACAGGGTAGCTATGGCTACACCTTC. The encoded protein is CASRTQGSYGYTF.

J is TRBJ2-1 and V is TRBV12-3 or TRBV12-4; weak D call: TRBD2 (5 bases). The V and J ends lost 1 base and 7 bases respectively, with 14 bases between them. This CDR3 has 15 amino acids. CDR3 region: CASSLEVGVGNEQFF. For the CDR3, the DNA is TGTGCCAGCAGTTTAGAGGTGGGAGTAGGTAATGAGCAGTTCTTC.

V usage is TRBV20-1 and J usage is TRBJ2-5; tentatively, D is TRBD2 (6 bases). Per the germline V gene, CDR1 is DFQATT and CDR2 is SNEGSKA (reference sequence). The CDR3 extends over 13 amino acids. V shed 2 bases and J shed 5 bases, with 12 bases lying between them. In nucleotides, the CDR3 is TGCAGTGCTAGACCGTTAGCGGCGGAGACCCAGTACTTC. Translating gives CSARPLAAETQYF.

This clonotype was counted a single time. This sequence joins TRBV3-1 and TRBJ2-1; 11 bases line up with TRBD2. Looked up from germline, CDR1 is LGHDT and CDR2 is YNNKEL (reference sequence). With 1 base clipped from V and 10 bases from J, the junction kept 6 bases outside the gene matches. This CDR3 is built from 15 residues. The CDR3 loop is CASSQGLAGGYEQFF. The CDR3 nucleotides read TGTGCCAGCAGCCAAGGGCTAGCGGGAGGATACGAGCAGTTCTTC.

This clonotype has at least ten counts. This chain connects TRBV7-9 to TRBJ2-1, with TRBD2 identical over 11 bases. Germline V gene sequence: CDR1 SEHNR, CDR2 FQNEAQ (reference sequence). Trimming removed 4 bases from V and 4 bases from J; junction bases left unmatched: 6. The length of the CDR3 is 16 residues. CDR3: CASSYGTSGVYNEQFF. The CDR3 coding sequence is TGTGCCAGCAGCTACGGGACTAGCGGTGTATACAATGAGCAGTTCTTC.

The V and J genes are TRBV20-1 and TRBJ2-7, with D maybe TRBD2 (7 bases). The V end lost 0 bases, the J end lost 7 bases, and 16 bases lay between the germline ends. Germline CDR1 and CDR2: DFQATT and SNEGSKA (reference sequence). The CDR3 runs 14 residues. The CDR3 spells CSARDRRGAREQYF. The CDR3 DNA reads TGCAGTGCTAGAGATCGTCGGGGGGCGAGAGAGCAGTACTTC.

In its sample, this clonotype was seen a few times. The chain has TRBV5-1 and TRBJ2-1; TRBD1 matches 9 bases. The length of the CDR3 is 16 residues. V trimming: 4 bases; J trimming: 0 bases; junction bases outside the gene matches: 5. Germline V gives CDR1 SGHRS, CDR2 YFSETQ. CDR3 sequence reads: CASSQMGQGSYNEQFF. As DNA, the CDR3 is TGCGCCAGCAGCCAGATGGGACAGGGCTCCTACAATGAGCAGTTCTTC.

This clonotype has more than one count but fewer than ten. The genes are TRBV27 and TRBJ2-5; TRBD1 agrees at 7 bases. CDR3 length: 13 amino acids. V shed 8 bases and J 4 bases; nucleotides not matched to a gene: 7. The germline V gene has CDR1 MNHEY and CDR2 SMNVEV (reference sequence). CDR3 region: CASGHRGGETQYF. DNA of the CDR3: TGTGCCAGCGGACACAGGGGTGGAGAGACCCAGTACTTC.

This clonotype was seen at least ten times. As DNA, the CDR3 is TGTGCCAGCAGTTCCTCGACTAGCGGGACTACAGATACGCAGTATTTT. It encodes CASSSSTSGTTDTQYF. This chain connects TRBV12-3 or TRBV12-4 to TRBJ2-3; TRBD2 agrees at 11 bases. Trimming at V came to 4 bases and at J to 3 bases, leaving 6 bases not matched to a gene. CDR3 size: 16 residues.

The chain recombines TRBV12-3 or TRBV12-4 with TRBJ2-5, with D perhaps matching TRBD2 (7 bases). The CDR3 extends over 21 amino acids. Trimming pared 3 bases from V and 0 bases from J, leaving 29 bases between. CDR3 in DNA: TGTGCCAGCAGTTTTTTGTTTGGGCGGGGGCCCACCCGAGAGTACCAAGAGACCCAGTACTTC. Its protein product is CASSFLFGRGPTREYQETQYF.

The chain joins TRBV3-1 to TRBJ2-2, with a tentative D call TRBD1 (5 bases). This CDR3 is built from 17 residues. Trimming took 0 bases from V and 1 from J, leaving 12 bases between them. CDR1 LGHDT and CDR2 YNNKEL come from the germline V gene (reference sequence). The CDR3 sequence: CASSQDTYQGNTGELFF. CDR3 sequence (DNA): TGTGCCAGCAGCCAAGATACATATCAGGGGAACACCGGGGAGCTGTTTTTT. Looking up the rest from reference TRBV3-1 and TRBJ2-2 gives the full variable domain: DTAVSQTPKYLVTQMGNDKSIKCEQNLGHDTMYWYKQDSKKFLKIMFSYNNKELIINETVPNRFSPKSPDKAHLNLHINSLELGDSAVYFCASSQDTYQGNTGELFFGEGSRLTVL.

This clonotype has more than one count but fewer than ten. The rearrangement joins TRBV27 to TRBJ1-5; D unresolved. V was shortened by 6 bases and J by 2 bases, with 14 bases between the two germline ends. Germline values: CDR1 MNHEY, CDR2 SMNVEV (reference sequence). This CDR3 is 15 amino acids long. DNA for the CDR3: TGTGCCAGCAGGAGTCGCGAGGGCCGCAATCAGCCCCAGCATTTT. This encodes CASRSREGRNQPQHF.

This clonotype was detected many times. J is TRBJ1-2 and V is TRBV29-1; the D gene is possibly TRBD1 (5 bases). CDR1 is SQVTM and CDR2 is ANQGSEA in the germline V gene. The V and J ends lost 7 bases and 0 bases respectively, with 18 bases between them. This CDR3 has 15 amino acids. CDR3 coding DNA: TGCAGCGCCCTACACCCAGACAGATCTAACTATGGCTACACCTTC. This encodes CSALHPDRSNYGYTF. Variable domain in full (rest from reference TRBV29-1 and TRBJ1-2): SAVISQKPSRDICQRGTSLTIQCQVDSQVTMMFWYRQQPGQSLTLIATANQGSEATYESGFVIDKFPISRPNLTFSTLTVSNMSPEDSSIYLCSALHPDRSNYGYTFGSGTRLTVV.

The genes are TRBV4-1 and TRBJ1-2; the D is unclear. Per germline, CDR1 MGHRA and CDR2 YSYEKL. V was shortened by 1 base and J by 7 bases, with 10 bases between the two germline ends. The length of the CDR3 is 13 residues. The CDR3 region has the DNA TGCGCCAGCAGCCAAGTAGGGAGTGGTGGCTACACCTTC. Residues: CASSQVGSGGYTF.

The chain links TRBV24-1 to TRBJ1-2; no definite D call. Trimming left V 4 bases short and J 5 bases short, with 7 bases between. Looked up from germline, CDR1 is KGHDR and CDR2 is SFDVKD. CDR3 length: 12 amino acids. CDR3 amino acids: CATSESEYGYTF. CDR3 DNA sequence: TGTGCCACCAGTGAGTCGGAATATGGCTACACCTTC.

This clonotype was seen a handful of times. The chain is built from TRBV7-2 and TRBJ2-3; D possibly matches TRBD1 or TRBD2 (5 bases each). CDR1 and CDR2 (germline): SGHTA, FQGNSA. V was shortened by 4 bases and J by 4 bases, with 12 bases between the two germline ends. The CDR3 covers 14 residues. The CDR3 sequence: CASSSGRIPDTQYF. For the CDR3, the DNA is TGTGCCAGCAGCTCGGGACGGATACCAGATACGCAGTATTTT.

This clonotype has just one count. One base away lies a much larger clone, so this may be a sequencing read error. The chain has TRBV7-2 and TRBJ2-4; 7 bases align to TRBD1. The CDR3 sequence is 16 residues long. Germline-derived CDR1 and CDR2 are SGHTA and FQGNSA. The CDR3 protein is CASSHPAGTAENIQYF. CDR3 bases: TGTGCCAGCAGCCACCCAGCCGGGACAGCCGAAAACATTCAGTACTTC. The full variable domain, completed using reference TRBV7-2 and TRBJ2-4, is GAGVSQSPSNKVTEKGKDVELRCDPISGHTALYWYRQSLGQGLEFLIYFQGNSAPDKSGLPSDRFSAERTGGSVSTLTIQRTQQEDSAVYLCASSHPAGTAENIQYFGAGTRLSVL.

This clonotype was seen more than once but under ten times. The rearrangement uses TRBV29-1 and TRBJ1-2; D call uncertain. The CDR3 extends over 11 amino acids. The germline V gene has CDR1 SQVTM and CDR2 ANQGSEA. The V gene lost 7 bases and the J gene lost 3 bases, with 9 bases spanning the gap. CDR3: CSALRDYGYTF. The CDR3 region has the DNA TGCAGCGCACTTAGAGACTATGGCTACACCTTC. The complete variable domain, with remaining parts taken from reference TRBV29-1 and TRBJ1-2, reads SAVISQKPSRDICQRGTSLTIQCQVDSQVTMMFWYRQQPGQSLTLIATANQGSEATYESGFVIDKFPISRPNLTFSTLTVSNMSPEDSSIYLCSALRDYGYTFGSGTRLTVV.

V usage is TRBV7-9 and J usage is TRBJ2-2, with D possibly being TRBD2 (5 bases). The CDR3 contains 13 residues. Looked up from germline, CDR1 is SEHNR and CDR2 is FQNEAQ (reference sequence). V was cut by 11 bases and J by 4 bases, with 14 bases left in between. CDR3 region: CAFRGGPTGELFF. The DNA for the CDR3 is TGTGCCTTTAGAGGAGGACCCACCGGGGAGCTGTTTTTT.

There are many counts of this clonotype. The chain is built from TRBV7-2 and TRBJ2-1; D perhaps matches TRBD1 (5 bases). The germline V and J ends were trimmed by 6 bases and 1 base, with 7 bases remaining between them. This CDR3 has 13 amino acids. CDR1 is SGHTA, CDR2 FQGNSA, per germline. This chain's CDR3 is CASSDSSYNEQFF. The DNA for the CDR3 is TGTGCCAGCAGTGACAGTTCCTACAATGAGCAGTTCTTC.

This clonotype was picked up a small number of times. The CDR3 nucleotides read TGTGCCAGCAGCTCTGGGACATTAGAGACCCAGTACTTC. Translated, it gives CASSSGTLETQYF. This chain links TRBV7-7 with TRBJ2-5, with a possible D match to TRBD1 (6 bases). The CDR3 has 13 residues. V gave up 4 bases and J gave up 4 bases, with 10 bases separating them. Germline V gene sequence: CDR1 SSHAT, CDR2 FNYEAQ (reference sequence). Full variable domain (missing parts from reference TRBV7-7 and TRBJ2-5): GAGVSQSPRYKVTKRGQDVTLRCDPISSHATLYWYQQALGQGPEFLTYFNYEAQPDKSGLPSDRFSAERPEGSISTLTIQRTEQRDSAMYRCASSSGTLETQYFGPGTRLLVL.

This clonotype appeared a few times. The chain links TRBV28 to TRBJ1-4, with 8 bases identical to TRBD1. The CDR3 is 15 residues long. Germline lookup yields CDR1 MDHEN and CDR2 SYDVKM. J was trimmed by 7 bases and V by 3 bases; bases with no gene match: 7. The CDR3 sequence: CASSFDLGTGEKLFF. CDR3 DNA sequence: TGTGCCAGCAGTTTTGACCTTGGGACAGGTGAAAAACTGTTTTTT.

The V and J genes are TRBV20-1 and TRBJ2-5, with D possibly TRBD2 on 5 matching bases. CDR1 and CDR2 (germline): DFQATT, SNEGSKA (reference sequence). This CDR3 contains 10 residues. Between the trimmed V and J ends, which lost 4 bases and 6 bases, there was a span of 6 bases. The CDR3 region is CSAIAKTQYF. CDR3 coding DNA: TGCAGTGCTATAGCGAAGACCCAGTACTTC.

This clonotype was detected a few times. The rearrangement links TRBV10-3 to TRBJ2-1, with TRBD2 matching over 12 bases. V shed 4 bases, J shed 2 bases, and the junction held 12 bases outside the gene matches. In germline, CDR1 is ENHRY, CDR2 SYGVKD. The CDR3 runs to 19 residues. CDR3 amino acids: CAISGRLAGGPNPYNEQFF. The DNA of the CDR3 is TGTGCCATCAGTGGTAGGCTAGCGGGGGGGCCGAACCCCTACAATGAGCAGTTCTTC.

This clonotype was seen a few times. This chain joins TRBV4-2 and TRBJ2-3; 10 bases match TRBD1. Per germline, CDR1 LGHNA and CDR2 YNFKEQ. The CDR3 loop spans 20 amino acids. With 4 bases clipped from V and 2 bases from J, the junction kept 18 bases outside the gene matches. In nucleotides, the CDR3 is TGTGCCAGCAGCCCTATTTCCGGGACAGGGGAAGGCGGAAACACAGATACGCAGTATTTT. Its protein product is CASSPISGTGEGGNTDTQYF.

This chain joins TRBV16 and TRBJ2-3; D perhaps matches TRBD1 (5 bases). The CDR3 totals 13 residues. Trimming removed 3 bases at V and 7 bases at J, with 11 bases between. The germline gives CDR1 KGHSY, CDR2 FQNENV. The CDR3 is CASSHTDSNTQYF. For the CDR3, the DNA is TGTGCCAGCAGCCACACAGACAGCAATACGCAGTATTTT.

This clonotype was seen at least ten times. This chain connects TRBV20-1 to TRBJ2-2; TRBD2 agrees at 8 bases. Germline trimming cut 5 bases from V and 5 bases from J; bases unmatched to any gene: 13. This CDR3 has 16 residues. The germline V gene has CDR1 DFQATT and CDR2 SNEGSKA (reference sequence). CDR3 region: CSARSRGGVRTGELFF. The CDR3, as DNA: TGCAGTGCTCGATCTCGGGGGGGGGTGCGGACCGGGGAGCTGTTTTTT.

This clonotype has a handful of counts. V is TRBV12-3 or TRBV12-4 and J is TRBJ2-1; no reliable D call. V was cut by 7 bases and J by 8 bases, with 9 bases left in between. This CDR3 is 11 amino acids long. CDR3 sequence reads: CASIRRYEQFF. The CDR3 region has the DNA TGTGCCAGCATAAGGCGTTATGAGCAGTTCTTC.

The rearrangement links TRBV5-1 to TRBJ2-1; a possible D gene is TRBD2 (7 bases). The ends were cut back, 0 bases at V and 9 bases at J, with 19 bases in the middle. The length of the CDR3 is 16 residues. CDR1 and CDR2 (germline): SGHRS, YFSETQ. The CDR3 region has the DNA TGCGCCAGCAGCTTGGATGAGCCCCTTAGGGGGGGTGAGCAGTTCTTC. This sequence encodes CASSLDEPLRGGEQFF.

This clonotype showed up many times. This chain links TRBV20-1 with TRBJ2-2; D not certain. With 5 bases removed from V and 5 bases from J, the gap between germline ends came to 15 bases. Per the germline V gene, CDR1 is DFQATT and CDR2 is SNEGSKA (reference sequence). CDR3 size: 14 residues. The CDR3 coding sequence is TGCAGTGCTCCGCCGGCCGAAGCGACCGGGGAGCTGTTTTTT. The encoded protein is CSAPPAEATGELFF.